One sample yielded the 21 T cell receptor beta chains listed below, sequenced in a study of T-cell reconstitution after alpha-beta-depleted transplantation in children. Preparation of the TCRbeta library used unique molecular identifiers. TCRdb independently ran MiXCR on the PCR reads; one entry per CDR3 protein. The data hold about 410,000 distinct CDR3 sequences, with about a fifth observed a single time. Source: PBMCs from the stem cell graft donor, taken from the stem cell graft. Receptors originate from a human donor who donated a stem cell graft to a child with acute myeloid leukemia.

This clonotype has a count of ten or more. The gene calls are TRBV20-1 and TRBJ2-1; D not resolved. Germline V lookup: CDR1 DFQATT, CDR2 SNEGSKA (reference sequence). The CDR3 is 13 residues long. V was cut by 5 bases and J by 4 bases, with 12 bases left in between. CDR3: CSAGRREYNEQFF. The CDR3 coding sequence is TGCAGTGCTGGCCGTCGAGAGTACAATGAGCAGTTCTTC.

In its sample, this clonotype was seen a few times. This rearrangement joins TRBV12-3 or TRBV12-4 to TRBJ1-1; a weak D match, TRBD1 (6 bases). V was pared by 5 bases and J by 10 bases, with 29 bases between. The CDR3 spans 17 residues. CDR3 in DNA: TGTGCCAGCAGTACAGGCACGGGGGCCCCCATATTAAAAGGAGCTTTCTTT. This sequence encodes CASSTGTGAPILKGAFF.

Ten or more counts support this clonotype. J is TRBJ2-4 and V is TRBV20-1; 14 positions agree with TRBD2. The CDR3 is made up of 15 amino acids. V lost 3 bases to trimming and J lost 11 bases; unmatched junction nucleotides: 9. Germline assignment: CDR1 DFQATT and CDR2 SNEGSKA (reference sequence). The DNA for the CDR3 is TGCAGTGCTAGCGGGACTAGCGGGAGTTCAGGGTTTCAGTACTTC. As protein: CSASGTSGSSGFQYF.

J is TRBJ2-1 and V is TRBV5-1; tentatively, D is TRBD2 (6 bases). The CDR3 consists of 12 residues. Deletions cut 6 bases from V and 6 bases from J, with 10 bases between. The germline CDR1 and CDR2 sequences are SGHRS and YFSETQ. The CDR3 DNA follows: TGCGCCAGCACAATCGGGAGCAATGAGCAGTTCTTC. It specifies CASTIGSNEQFF.

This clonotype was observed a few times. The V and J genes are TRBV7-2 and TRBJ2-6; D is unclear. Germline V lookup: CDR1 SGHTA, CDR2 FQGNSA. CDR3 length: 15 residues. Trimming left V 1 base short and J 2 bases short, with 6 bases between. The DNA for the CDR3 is TGTGCCAGCAGCTTAGTCTTCGCTGGGGCCAACGTCCTGACTTTC. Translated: CASSLVFAGANVLTF.

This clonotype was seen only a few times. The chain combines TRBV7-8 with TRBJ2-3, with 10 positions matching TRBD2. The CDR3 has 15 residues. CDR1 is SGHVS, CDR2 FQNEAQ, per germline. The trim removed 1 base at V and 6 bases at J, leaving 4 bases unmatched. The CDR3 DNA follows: TGTGCCAGCAGCTTAGAACTAGCGGGATTCGATACGCAGTATTTT. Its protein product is CASSLELAGFDTQYF.

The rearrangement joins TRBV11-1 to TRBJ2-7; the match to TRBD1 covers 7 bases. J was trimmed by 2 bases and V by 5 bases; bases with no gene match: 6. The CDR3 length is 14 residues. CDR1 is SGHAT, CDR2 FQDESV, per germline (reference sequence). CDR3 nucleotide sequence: TGTGCCAGCAGCGACAGGGAACTACCCTACGAGCAGTACTTC. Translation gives CASSDRELPYEQYF.

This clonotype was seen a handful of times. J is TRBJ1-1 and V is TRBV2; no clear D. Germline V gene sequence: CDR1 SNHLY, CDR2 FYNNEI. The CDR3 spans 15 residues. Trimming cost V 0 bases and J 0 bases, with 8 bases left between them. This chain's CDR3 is CASSEAKGVNTEAFF. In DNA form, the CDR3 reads TGTGCCAGCAGTGAAGCTAAGGGAGTGAACACTGAAGCTTTCTTT.

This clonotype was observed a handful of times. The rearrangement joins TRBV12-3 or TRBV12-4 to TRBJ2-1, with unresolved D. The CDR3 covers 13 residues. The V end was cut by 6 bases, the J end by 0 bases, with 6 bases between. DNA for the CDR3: TGTGCCAGCAGGAGCGACTCCTACAATGAGCAGTTCTTC. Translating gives CASRSDSYNEQFF.

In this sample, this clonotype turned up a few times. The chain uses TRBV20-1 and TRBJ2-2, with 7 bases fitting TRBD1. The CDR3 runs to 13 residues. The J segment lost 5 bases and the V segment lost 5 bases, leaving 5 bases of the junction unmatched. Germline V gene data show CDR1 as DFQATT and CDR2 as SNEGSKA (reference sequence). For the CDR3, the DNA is TGCAGTGCTCGGGACAGCGGAACCGGGGAGCTGTTTTTT. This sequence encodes CSARDSGTGELFF.

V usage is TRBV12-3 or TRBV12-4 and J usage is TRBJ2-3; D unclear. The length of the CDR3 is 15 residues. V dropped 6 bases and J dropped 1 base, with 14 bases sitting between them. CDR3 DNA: TGTGCCAGCAGGGATCGTGGCGGAGGCACAGATACGCAGTATTTT. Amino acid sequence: CASRDRGGGTDTQYF.

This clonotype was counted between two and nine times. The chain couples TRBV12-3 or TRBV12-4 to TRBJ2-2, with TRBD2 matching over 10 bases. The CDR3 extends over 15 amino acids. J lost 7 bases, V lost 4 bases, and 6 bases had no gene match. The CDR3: CASSYGTSDGGELFF. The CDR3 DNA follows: TGTGCCAGCAGTTATGGGACTAGCGATGGCGGGGAGCTGTTTTTT.

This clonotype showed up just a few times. The CDR3 region has the DNA TGTGCCAGCAGTTACCAGACTAGTACGGATGAGCAGTTCTTC. Protein product: CASSYQTSTDEQFF. The chain recombines TRBV6-5 with TRBJ2-1; maybe TRBD2 (6 bases). Germline assignment: CDR1 MNHEY and CDR2 SVGAGI. This CDR3 has 14 residues. Between the trimmed V and J ends, which lost 2 bases and 8 bases, there was a span of 13 bases.

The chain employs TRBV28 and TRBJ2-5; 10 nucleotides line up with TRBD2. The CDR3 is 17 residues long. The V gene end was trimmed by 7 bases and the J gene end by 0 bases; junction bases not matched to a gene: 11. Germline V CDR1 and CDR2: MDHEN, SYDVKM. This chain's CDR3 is CASNQPSGREYQETQYF. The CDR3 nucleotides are TGTGCCAGCAATCAGCCTAGCGGGAGAGAGTACCAAGAGACCCAGTACTTC.

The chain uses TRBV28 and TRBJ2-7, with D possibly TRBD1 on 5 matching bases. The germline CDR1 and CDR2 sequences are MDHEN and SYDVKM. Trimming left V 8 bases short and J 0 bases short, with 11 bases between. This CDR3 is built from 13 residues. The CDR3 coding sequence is TGTGCCAGCCTAGGGGCAAACTCCTACGAGCAGTACTTC. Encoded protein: CASLGANSYEQYF.

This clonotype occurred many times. In DNA form, the CDR3 reads TGTGCCAGCAGCTCTACAGGGGTGGGAGAGACCCAGTACTTC. Protein product: CASSSTGVGETQYF. The rearrangement joins TRBV5-6 to TRBJ2-5, with 7 nucleotides matching TRBD1. Germline CDR1 reads SGHDT; CDR2 reads YYEEEE. The CDR3 runs to 14 residues. The J segment lost 4 bases and the V segment lost 3 bases, leaving 6 bases of the junction unmatched.

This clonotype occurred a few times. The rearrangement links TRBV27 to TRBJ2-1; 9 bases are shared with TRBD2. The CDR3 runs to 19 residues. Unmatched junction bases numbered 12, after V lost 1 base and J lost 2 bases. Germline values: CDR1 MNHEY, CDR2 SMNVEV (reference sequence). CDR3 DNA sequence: TGTGCCAGCAGTTTATTAACCCCAGCGGGAGGTGTAGCCTACAATGAGCAGTTCTTC. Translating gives CASSLLTPAGGVAYNEQFF.

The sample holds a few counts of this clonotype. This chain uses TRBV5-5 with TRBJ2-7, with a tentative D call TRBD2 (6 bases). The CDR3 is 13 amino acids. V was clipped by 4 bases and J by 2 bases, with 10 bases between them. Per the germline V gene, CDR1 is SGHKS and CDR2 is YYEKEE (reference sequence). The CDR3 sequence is CASSPRETYEQYF. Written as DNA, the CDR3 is TGTGCCAGCAGCCCCCGGGAGACCTACGAGCAGTACTTC.

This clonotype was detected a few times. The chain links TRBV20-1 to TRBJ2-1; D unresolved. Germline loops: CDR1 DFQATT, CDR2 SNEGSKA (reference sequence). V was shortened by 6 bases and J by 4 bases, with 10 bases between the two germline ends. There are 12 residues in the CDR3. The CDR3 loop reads CSADPKYNEQFF. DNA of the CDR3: TGCAGTGCCGACCCAAAATACAATGAGCAGTTCTTC.

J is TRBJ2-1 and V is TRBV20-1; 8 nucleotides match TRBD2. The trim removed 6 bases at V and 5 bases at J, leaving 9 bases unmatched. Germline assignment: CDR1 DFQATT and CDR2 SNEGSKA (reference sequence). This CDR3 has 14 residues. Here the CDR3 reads CSARSGRGDNEQFF. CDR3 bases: TGCAGTGCCCGGAGCGGGAGAGGCGACAATGAGCAGTTCTTC.

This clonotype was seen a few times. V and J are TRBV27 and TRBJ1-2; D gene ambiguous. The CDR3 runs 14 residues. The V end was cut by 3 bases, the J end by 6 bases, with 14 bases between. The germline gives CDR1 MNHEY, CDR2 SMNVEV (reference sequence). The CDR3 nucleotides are TGTGCCAGCAGTTTGTGGCCTCCCCGGGATGGCTACACCTTC. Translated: CASSLWPPRDGYTF.